The rows below give T cell receptor beta chains drawn from one sample of a study of Ad26.COV2.S vaccination and SARS-CoV-2 variants. The repertoire was sequenced with immunoSEQ multiplex PCR; TCRdb's copy has only in-frame clones and lacks some. The table lists 200,000 to 250,000 clones, 88% of them singletons. The sequenced sample was peripheral blood, obtained in a trial of Ad26.COV2.S vaccine versus placebo. The receptors were gathered from a person aged 18-60 years who received the Ad26.COV2.S COVID-19 vaccine or a placebo. Each CDR3 is given with its conserved first and last residue. The order of the fields is D gene, V gene, J gene, clone size, CDR3 DNA, CDR3 protein. D genes are given only for firm matches. Size is stated for part of the rows, as once, few or many counts, or as a class when the clone is expanded.

d_call: -
v_call: TRBV5-1
j_call: TRBJ2-3
clone_size: -
cdr3_nt: TGCGCCAGCAGCTTGGTTGCGGGTAGAGATACGCAGTATTTT
cdr3_aa: CASSLVAGRDTQYF

d_call: -
v_call: TRBV28
j_call: TRBJ1-5
clone_size: -
cdr3_nt: TGTGCCAGCCTTGCCGTCACCGATTATAGCAATCAGCCCCAGCATTTT
cdr3_aa: CASLAVTDYSNQPQHF

d_call: -
v_call: TRBV29-1
j_call: TRBJ2-1
clone_size: -
cdr3_nt: TGCAGCGGTGGCGGGAATGAGCAGTTCTTC
cdr3_aa: CSGGGNEQFF

d_call: -
v_call: TRBV28
j_call: TRBJ2-7
clone_size: -
cdr3_nt: TGTGCCAGCAGCTCGTTGGAAGGTCGCTCCTACGAGCAGTACTTC
cdr3_aa: CASSSLEGRSYEQYF

d_call: -
v_call: TRBV3-1/TRBV3-2
j_call: TRBJ2-3
clone_size: -
cdr3_nt: TGTGCCAGCAGCCAAGGTTTCGGGATTAGCACAGATACGCAGTATTTT
cdr3_aa: CASSQGFGISTDTQYF

d_call: -
v_call: TRBV2
j_call: TRBJ2-5
clone_size: -
cdr3_nt: TGTGCCAGCACTATAGGGACCTACCAAGAGACCCAGTACTTC
cdr3_aa: CASTIGTYQETQYF

d_call: -
v_call: TRBV7-2
j_call: TRBJ2-7
clone_size: -
cdr3_nt: TGTGCCAGCAGCTTAGCAGGGGCTCGGGAGCAGTACTTC
cdr3_aa: CASSLAGAREQYF

d_call: TRBD2
v_call: TRBV4-1
j_call: TRBJ2-7
clone_size: -
cdr3_nt: TGCGCCAGCAGCCAAGATCCTAGCGGGAGCGGTGGCGAGCAGTACTTC
cdr3_aa: CASSQDPSGSGGEQYF

d_call: -
v_call: TRBV28
j_call: TRBJ1-2
clone_size: -
cdr3_nt: TGTGCCACCGCTTTAGGAGGGGCACTAGGGGGTAACTATGGCTACACCTTC
cdr3_aa: CATALGGALGGNYGYTF

d_call: TRBD1
v_call: TRBV12-5
j_call: TRBJ2-1
clone_size: -
cdr3_nt: TGTGCTAGTGGACTTGCGGGACAGGGCTACAATGAGCAGTTCTTC
cdr3_aa: CASGLAGQGYNEQFF

d_call: -
v_call: TRBV29-1
j_call: TRBJ1-1
clone_size: -
cdr3_nt: TGCAGCGCAGAGGGGGGCGCGATCACTGAAGCTTTCTTT
cdr3_aa: CSAEGGAITEAFF

d_call: -
v_call: TRBV4-1
j_call: TRBJ2-6
clone_size: -
cdr3_nt: TGCGCCAGCAGCCAAGACCCCCCAATCGGGGCCAACGTCCTGACTTTC
cdr3_aa: CASSQDPPIGANVLTF

d_call: -
v_call: TRBV19
j_call: TRBJ1-2
clone_size: -
cdr3_nt: TGTGCCAGTAGTCCCACGGACAGCTATGGCTACACCTTC
cdr3_aa: CASSPTDSYGYTF

d_call: TRBD2
v_call: TRBV6-5
j_call: TRBJ2-2
clone_size: few
cdr3_nt: TGTGCCAGCAGCGGGACTAGCGAAACCGGGGAGCTGTTTTTT
cdr3_aa: CASSGTSETGELFF

d_call: TRBD1
v_call: TRBV24-1
j_call: TRBJ1-5
clone_size: -
cdr3_nt: TGTGCCACCAGTGACGCCGGGACAGGGCTTCAGCCCCAGCATTTT
cdr3_aa: CATSDAGTGLQPQHF

d_call: -
v_call: TRBV7-9
j_call: TRBJ1-3
clone_size: -
cdr3_nt: TGTGCCAGCAGCGGGGGACGCCCGAGCTCTGGAAACACCATATATTTT
cdr3_aa: CASSGGRPSSGNTIYF

d_call: TRBD2
v_call: TRBV19
j_call: TRBJ2-2
clone_size: -
cdr3_nt: TGTGCCTGCAGCGGGGGGCTCGATGTCGGGGAGCTGTTTTTT
cdr3_aa: CACSGGLDVGELFF

d_call: TRBD1
v_call: TRBV28
j_call: TRBJ2-7
clone_size: -
cdr3_nt: TGTGCCAGCAAGACGACCGGGACAGGGAAGTACGAGCAGTACTTC
cdr3_aa: CASKTTGTGKYEQYF

d_call: -
v_call: TRBV6-2/TRBV6-3
j_call: TRBJ1-5
clone_size: -
cdr3_nt: TGTGCCAGCAGTTCCCCAGGGCCTCTCAATCAGCCCCAGCATTTT
cdr3_aa: CASSSPGPLNQPQHF

d_call: TRBD1
v_call: TRBV25-1
j_call: TRBJ1-3
clone_size: -
cdr3_nt: TGTGCCAGCAGTACCCGGACAGGGGCTACTGGAAACACCATATATTTT
cdr3_aa: CASSTRTGATGNTIYF

d_call: TRBD1
v_call: TRBV6-2/TRBV6-3
j_call: TRBJ2-4
clone_size: -
cdr3_nt: TGTGCCAGCAGTTATGTGACAGGGAAAAACATTCAGTACTTC
cdr3_aa: CASSYVTGKNIQYF

d_call: -
v_call: TRBV30
j_call: TRBJ1-2
clone_size: -
cdr3_nt: TGTGCCTGGAGTGTAGAGACTGCGGGCTACACCTTC
cdr3_aa: CAWSVETAGYTF